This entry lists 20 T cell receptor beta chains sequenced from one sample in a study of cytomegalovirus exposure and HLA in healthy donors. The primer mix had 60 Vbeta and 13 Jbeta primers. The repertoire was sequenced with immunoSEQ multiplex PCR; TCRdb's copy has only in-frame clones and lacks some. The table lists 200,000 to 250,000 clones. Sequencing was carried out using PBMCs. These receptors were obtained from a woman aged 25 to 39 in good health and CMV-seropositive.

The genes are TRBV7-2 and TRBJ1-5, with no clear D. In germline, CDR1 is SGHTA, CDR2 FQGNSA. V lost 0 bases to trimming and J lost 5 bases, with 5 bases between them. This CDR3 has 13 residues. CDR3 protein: CASSLALYQPQHF. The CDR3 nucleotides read TGTGCCAGCAGCTTAGCGCTATATCAGCCCCAGCATTTT.

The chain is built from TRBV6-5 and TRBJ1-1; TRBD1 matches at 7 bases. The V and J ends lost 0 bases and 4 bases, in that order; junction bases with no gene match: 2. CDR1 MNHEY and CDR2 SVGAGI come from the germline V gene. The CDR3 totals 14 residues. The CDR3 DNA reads TGTGCCAGCAGTTACTCGACAGGGAGCACTGAAGCTTTCTTT. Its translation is CASSYSTGSTEAFF.

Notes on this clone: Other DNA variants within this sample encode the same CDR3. The CDR3 region is CASSPGQGADYGYTF. In nucleotides, the CDR3 is TGTGCCAGCTCACCGGGACAGGGGGCAGATTATGGCTACACCTTC. V and J are TRBV18 and TRBJ1-2; TRBD1 matches 12 bases. Germline V gene lookup returns CDR1 KGHSH and CDR2 LQKENI. With V trimmed by 3 bases and J by 5 bases, 4 bases remained unmatched. The CDR3 runs 15 residues.

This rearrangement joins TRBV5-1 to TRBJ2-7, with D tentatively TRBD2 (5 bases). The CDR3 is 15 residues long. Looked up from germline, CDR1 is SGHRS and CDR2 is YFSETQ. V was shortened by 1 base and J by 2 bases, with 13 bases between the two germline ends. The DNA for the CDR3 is TGCGCCAGCAGCTTGAGAGGGATCGGCACCTACGAGCAGTACTTC. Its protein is CASSLRGIGTYEQYF.

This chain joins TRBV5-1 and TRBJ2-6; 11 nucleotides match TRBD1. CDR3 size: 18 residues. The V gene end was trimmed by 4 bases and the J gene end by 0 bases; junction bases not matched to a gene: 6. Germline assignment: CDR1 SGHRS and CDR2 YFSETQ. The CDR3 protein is CASSRTGTGGSGANVLTF. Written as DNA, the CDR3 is TGCGCCAGCAGCCGAACCGGGACAGGGGGCTCTGGGGCCAACGTCCTGACTTTC. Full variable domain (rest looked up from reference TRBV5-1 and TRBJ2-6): KAGVTQTPRYLIKTRGQQVTLSCSPISGHRSVSWYQQTPGQGLQFLFEYFSETQRNKGNFPGRFSGRQFSNSRSEMNVSTLELGDSALYLCASSRTGTGGSGANVLTFGAGSRLTVL.

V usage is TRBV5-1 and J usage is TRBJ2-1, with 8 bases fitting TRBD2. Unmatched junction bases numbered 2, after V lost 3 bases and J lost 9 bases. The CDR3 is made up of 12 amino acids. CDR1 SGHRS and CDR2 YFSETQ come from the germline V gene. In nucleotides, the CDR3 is TGCGCCAGCAGCTCAAGCGGGGGTGAGCAGTTCTTC. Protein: CASSSSGGEQFF. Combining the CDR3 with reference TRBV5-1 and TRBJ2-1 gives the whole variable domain KAGVTQTPRYLIKTRGQQVTLSCSPISGHRSVSWYQQTPGQGLQFLFEYFSETQRNKGNFPGRFSGRQFSNSRSEMNVSTLELGDSALYLCASSSSGGEQFFGPGTRLTVL.

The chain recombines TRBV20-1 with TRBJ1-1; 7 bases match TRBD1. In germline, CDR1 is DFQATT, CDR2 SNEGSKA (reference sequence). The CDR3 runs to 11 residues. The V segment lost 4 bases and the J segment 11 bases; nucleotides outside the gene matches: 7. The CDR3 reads CSAKQGPWAFF. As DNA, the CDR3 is TGCAGTGCTAAACAGGGGCCGTGGGCTTTCTTT.

The CDR3 DNA reads TGTGCCAGCAGCTTTGACAGGGGGGGGAATTCACCCCTCCACTTT. This encodes CASSFDRGGNSPLHF. The chain joins TRBV7-9 to TRBJ1-6, with 9 bases aligning to TRBD1. Germline CDR1 SEHNR, CDR2 FQNEAQ (reference sequence). The CDR3 is 15 residues long. The ends lost 3 bases at V and 7 bases at J; junction bases unmatched: 4.

The CDR3: CASSGAGAIYEQYF. CDR3 DNA: TGTGCCAGCAGTGGAGCGGGAGCCATCTACGAGCAGTACTTC. This chain uses TRBV28 with TRBJ2-7; 8 bases are a match to TRBD2. The CDR3 spans 14 residues. Germline assignment: CDR1 MDHEN and CDR2 SYDVKM. Germline trimming cut 5 bases from V and 3 bases from J; bases unmatched to any gene: 6.

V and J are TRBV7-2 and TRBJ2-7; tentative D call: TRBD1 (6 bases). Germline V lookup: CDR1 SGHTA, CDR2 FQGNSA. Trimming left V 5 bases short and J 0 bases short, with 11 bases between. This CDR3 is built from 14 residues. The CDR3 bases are TGTGCCAGCAGCCCGAGGACAGACTCCTACGAGCAGTACTTC. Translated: CASSPRTDSYEQYF.

This CDR3 is CATEGGGLAGGGVEQFF. DNA for the CDR3: TGTGCCACCGAGGGGGGGGGACTAGCGGGAGGAGGGGTTGAGCAGTTCTTC. This chain uses TRBV2 with TRBJ2-1, with 15 nucleotides matching TRBD2. Germline V CDR1 and CDR2: SNHLY, FYNNEI. The CDR3 has 17 amino acids. The J segment lost 9 bases and the V segment lost 10 bases, leaving 16 bases of the junction unmatched.

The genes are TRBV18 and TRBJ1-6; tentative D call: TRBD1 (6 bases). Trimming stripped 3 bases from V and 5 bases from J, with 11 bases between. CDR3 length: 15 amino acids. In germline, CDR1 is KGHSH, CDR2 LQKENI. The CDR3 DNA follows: TGTGCCAGCTCACCGAGGACAGTTGATAATTCACCCCTCCACTTT. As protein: CASSPRTVDNSPLHF.

The chain's CDR3 is CASSFGFQGDYGYTF. In nucleotides, the CDR3 is TGCGCCAGCAGCTTCGGCTTCCAGGGGGACTATGGCTACACCTTC. This chain links TRBV5-1 with TRBJ1-2; 7 positions match TRBD1. Trimming removed 2 bases from V and 3 bases from J; junction bases left unmatched: 7. Germline V CDR1 and CDR2: SGHRS, YFSETQ. The CDR3 sequence is 15 residues long.

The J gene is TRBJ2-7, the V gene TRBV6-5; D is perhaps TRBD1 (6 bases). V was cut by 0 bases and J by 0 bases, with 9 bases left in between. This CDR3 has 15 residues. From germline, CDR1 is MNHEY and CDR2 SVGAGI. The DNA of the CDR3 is TGTGCCAGCAGTTACTCGCAGGGGAGCTCCTACGAGCAGTACTTC. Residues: CASSYSQGSSYEQYF.

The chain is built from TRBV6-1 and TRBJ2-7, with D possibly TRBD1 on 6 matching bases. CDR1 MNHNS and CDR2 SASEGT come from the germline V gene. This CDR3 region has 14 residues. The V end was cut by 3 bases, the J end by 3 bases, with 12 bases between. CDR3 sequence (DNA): TGTGCCAGCAGTGACGGGACATTAAGCTACGAGCAGTACTTC. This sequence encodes CASSDGTLSYEQYF.

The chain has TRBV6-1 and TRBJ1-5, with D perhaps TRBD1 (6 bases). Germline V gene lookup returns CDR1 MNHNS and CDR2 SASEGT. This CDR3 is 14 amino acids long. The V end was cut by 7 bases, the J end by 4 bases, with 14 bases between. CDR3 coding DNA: TGTGCCAGCACAGGCGGACAGTTTAATCAGCCCCAGCATTTT. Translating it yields CASTGGQFNQPQHF.

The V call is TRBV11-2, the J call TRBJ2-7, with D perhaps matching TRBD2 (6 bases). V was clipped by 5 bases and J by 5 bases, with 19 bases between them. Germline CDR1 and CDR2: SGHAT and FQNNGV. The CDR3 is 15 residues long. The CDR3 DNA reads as TGTGCCAGCAGCACCCGTGGGGGGAGAGGCCACGAGCAGTACTTC. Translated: CASSTRGGRGHEQYF.

CDR3 in DNA: TGTGCCAGTAGTATGAGCCGACTAGTAACTGATGAGACCCAGTACTTC. Encoded protein: CASSMSRLVTDETQYF. The J gene is TRBJ2-5, the V gene TRBV19; TRBD2 is a possible D gene (6 bases). This CDR3 region has 16 residues. Between the trimmed V and J ends, which lost 3 bases and 5 bases, there was a span of 19 bases. Looked up from germline, CDR1 is LNHDA and CDR2 is SQIVND (reference sequence).

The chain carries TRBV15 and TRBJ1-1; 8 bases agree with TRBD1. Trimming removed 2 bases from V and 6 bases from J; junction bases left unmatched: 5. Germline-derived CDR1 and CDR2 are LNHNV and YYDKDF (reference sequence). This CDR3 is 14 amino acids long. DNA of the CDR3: TGTGCCACCAGCAGACATGACAGGGGAGCTGAAGCTTTCTTT. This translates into CATSRHDRGAEAFF. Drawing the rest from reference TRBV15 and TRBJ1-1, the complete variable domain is DAMVIQNPRYQVTQFGKPVTLSCSQTLNHNVMYWYQQKSSQAPKLLFHYYDKDFNNEADTPDNFQSRRPNTSFCFLDIRSPGLGDTAMYLCATSRHDRGAEAFFGQGTRLTVV.

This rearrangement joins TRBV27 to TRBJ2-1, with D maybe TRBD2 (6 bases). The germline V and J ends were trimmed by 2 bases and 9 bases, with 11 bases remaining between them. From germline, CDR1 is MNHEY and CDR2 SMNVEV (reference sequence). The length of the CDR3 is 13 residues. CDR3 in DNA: TGTGCCAGCAGTTTAGGAGGGCTTCGTGAGCAGTTCTTC. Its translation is CASSLGGLREQFF.